The present T cell receptor beta chain was sequenced within a study of T-cell memory formation after mild COVID-19. Study-level information: Clusters of TCRs were largely donor specific.

MiXCR, run by TCRdb on the 5' RACE reads, gives a single entry per CDR3 protein. In the table there are roughly 500,000 distinct CDR3 sequences, 20% of which are singletons. In germline, CDR1 is LGHDT, CDR2 YNNKEL (reference sequence). Between the trimmed V and J ends, which lost 1 base and 1 base, there was a span of 7 bases. This CDR3 is built from 14 residues. The TCR comes from an adult woman who had mild COVID-19 (a few samples of this study predate the infection). Cell type and time point are not known. The chain joins TRBV3-1 to TRBJ1-1, with D unresolved. Input material: PBMCs or a T cell subset sorted from them (not recorded which). The CDR3 region is CASSQGKGNTEAFF. Here the CDR3 DNA reads TGTGCCAGCAGCCAAGGAAAGGGGAACACTGAAGCTTTCTTT.